Listed below are T cell receptor beta chains from one sample, sequenced in a study of cytomegalovirus exposure and HLA in healthy donors. TCRdb's copy holds only in-frame clones and misses some; the assay was immunoSEQ multiplex PCR. The sample shows 160,000 or so clones, approximately 80% of them seen only once. Sequenced: PBMCs. These receptors all stem from a woman aged 18-30 years in good health and CMV-seropositive. Each CDR3 is given with its conserved first and last residue. A D gene is named only where the DNA matches it firmly. Only some rows state a clone size, as once, few, many or a class for expanded clones.

length	size	D	V	J	CDR3	DNA
13	-	TRBD2	TRBV14	TRBJ2-7	CASSRNRGLAIYF	TGTGCCAGCAGCAGGAATCGGGGACTAGCGATATACTTC
18	few	TRBD2	TRBV27	TRBJ2-5	CASRGGGRTEHFSETQYF	TGTGCCAGCAGGGGGGGAGGGCGGACGGAACACTTCTCGGAGACCCAGTACTTC
13	-	TRBD1	TRBV6-5	TRBJ1-1	CASRDRDRDWAFF	TGTGCCAGCAGAGACCGGGACAGGGATTGGGCTTTCTTT
13	-	TRBD2	TRBV6-5	TRBJ2-1	CASSRGGLNEQFF	TGTGCCAGCAGCCGGGGGGGGTTAAATGAGCAGTTCTTC
16	-	TRBD1	TRBV2	TRBJ2-6	CASSRDRGPGANVLTF	TGTGCCAGCAGCCGGGACAGGGGGCCTGGGGCCAACGTCCTGACTTTC
15	-	-	TRBV6-6	TRBJ1-4	CASSYGLRGNEKLFF	TGTGCCAGCAGTTACGGCCTCCGGGGTAATGAAAAACTGTTTTTT
15	-	-	TRBV5-6	TRBJ1-2	CASRSLDRANYGYTF	TGTGCCAGCAGGAGCCTGGACAGAGCTAACTATGGCTACACCTTC
12	-	-	TRBV28	TRBJ1-5	CASRQGFQPQHF	TGTGCCAGCAGGCAGGGGTTTCAGCCCCAGCATTTT
14	few	-	TRBV4-1	TRBJ2-5	CASSQDTGGETQYF	TGCGCCAGCAGCCAAGATACCGGGGGAGAGACCCAGTACTTC
19	-	-	TRBV28	TRBJ1-6	CASSLWTGGMSSYNSPLHF	TGTGCCAGCAGTTTATGGACGGGGGGAATGAGCTCCTATAATTCACCCCTCCACTTT
11	once	-	TRBV7-8	TRBJ2-5	CASSFGETQYF	TGTGCCAGCAGCTTCGGGGAGACCCAGTACTTC
16	once	TRBD1	TRBV5-1	TRBJ2-1	CASRTQGSPFYNEQFF	TGCGCCAGCCGCACACAGGGGTCACCCTTTTACAATGAGCAGTTCTTC
16	few	TRBD1	TRBV23-1	TRBJ1-5	CASSHSPDRGHQPQHF	TGCGCCAGCAGTCATTCCCCTGACAGGGGGCACCAGCCCCAGCATTTT
19	once	TRBD2	TRBV29-1	TRBJ2-2	CSVVGASGGSQRNTGELFF	TGCAGCGTTGTTGGGGCTAGCGGGGGGTCCCAAAGGAACACCGGGGAGCTGTTTTTT